A selection of T cell receptor beta chains follows, all from one sample in a study of cytotoxic CD8 clonotypes in ibrutinib-treated CLL. The table came from immunoSEQ multiplex PCR; TCRdb's copy has only in-frame clones and leaves some out. The sample contains more than 300,000 clones, approximately 80% of which appear only once. Specimen: PBMCs, collected before ibrutinib treatment. Source of these receptors: a human donor with chronic lymphocytic leukemia. Both conserved end residues are part of each CDR3. The D gene is left open where the match is weak. The size of a clone is reported for some rows only, either as once, few or many, or as a class for expanded clones.

TRBV25-1	.	TRBJ2-2	.	TGTGCCAGCAGTGAATGGCCTAACACCGGGGAGCTGTTTTTT	CASSEWPNTGELFF
TRBV2	.	TRBJ2-5	.	TGTGCCAGCAGTGAGGTGGAAGAGACCCAGTACTTC	CASSEVEETQYF
TRBV6-5	TRBD2	TRBJ2-1	.	TGTGCCAGCAGGGGACTAGCGGGAGGGGGTGAGCAGTTCTTC	CASRGLAGGGEQFF
TRBV7-9	.	TRBJ1-2	.	TGTGCCAGCAGTTACAGCGAGACTGGCTACACCTTC	CASSYSETGYTF
TRBV6-5	.	TRBJ1-5	.	TGTGCCAGCAGTTACTCGGGACACAAGGATCAGCCCCAGCATTTT	CASSYSGHKDQPQHF
TRBV7-2	.	TRBJ2-3	.	TGTGCCAGCAGCTTACCTAGCCCTCCCCCAGATACGCAGTATTTT	CASSLPSPPPDTQYF
TRBV7-8	TRBD2	TRBJ2-5	.	TGTGCCAGCAGCTCGACTAGCGGGCCCCTTGAGACCCAGTACTTC	CASSSTSGPLETQYF
TRBV28	.	TRBJ2-6	.	TGTGCCAGCAGTTTACGGGAAGATAACGTCCTGACTTTC	CASSLREDNVLTF
TRBV7-9	TRBD1	TRBJ1-5	.	TGTGCCAGCAGCCTGGGACAGGGTTATAGCAATCAGCCCCAGCATTTT	CASSLGQGYSNQPQHF
TRBV4-3	.	TRBJ1-2	.	TGCGCCAGCAGCCAAGACCGGGGAGAGGGCTACACCTTC	CASSQDRGEGYTF
TRBV29-1	.	TRBJ2-2	.	TGCAGCGTTCTCTTCGGCACCGGGGAGCTGTTTTTT	CSVLFGTGELFF
TRBV28	.	TRBJ1-5	few	TGTGCCAGCAGTTTACGACATGGGCAGCCCCAGCATTTT	CASSLRHGQPQHF
TRBV7-7	TRBD1	TRBJ2-7	.	TGTGCTAGCAGCTTACAGGGGCTGGACGTTAAAACTTTCTACGAGCAGTACTTC	CASSLQGLDVKTFYEQYF
TRBV30	.	TRBJ2-5	.	TGTGCCTGGAGAAAGGGTAGCGTGTGGATAGAGACCCAGTACTTC	CAWRKGSVWIETQYF